This T cell receptor beta chain stems from a study of graft-versus-host responses after intestinal transplantation. Overall study context: The transplants performed in recipients were multivisceral, liver-intestinal, or isolated intestinal. Induction using anti-thymocyte globulin, followed by tacrolimus and steroids for roughly 3 years, was given to all recipients.

Note on this clone: Its antigen is not known.

Study-level points and caveats: Researchers found GvH clones in recipient marrow, and some showed up first in ileum or blood. Early after transplant, HvG declines were associated with peak levels of circulating GvH clones.

This CDR3 is 16 amino acids long. CDR1 is MNHEY, CDR2 SMNVEV, per germline (reference sequence). Germline trimming cut 5 bases from V and 0 bases from J; bases unmatched to any gene: 4. Sequencing was performed with immunoSEQ multiplex PCR; in TCRdb, only in-frame clones are kept and a portion is missing. The repertoire consists of some 40,000 clones, with roughly 92% occurring once and the leading ten covering 21%. The chain is built from TRBV27 and TRBJ1-3; TRBD1 matches 10 bases. This clonotype was sampled from a human donor who was the organ donor for an intestinal transplant. The sample in question was unstimulated CD8+ T cells sorted from spleen or lymph node cells, obtained before transplant. The chain's CDR3 is CASSPDRGLSGNTIYF. The CDR3 region has the DNA TGTGCCAGCAGTCCCGACAGGGGGCTCTCTGGAAACACCATATATTTT.